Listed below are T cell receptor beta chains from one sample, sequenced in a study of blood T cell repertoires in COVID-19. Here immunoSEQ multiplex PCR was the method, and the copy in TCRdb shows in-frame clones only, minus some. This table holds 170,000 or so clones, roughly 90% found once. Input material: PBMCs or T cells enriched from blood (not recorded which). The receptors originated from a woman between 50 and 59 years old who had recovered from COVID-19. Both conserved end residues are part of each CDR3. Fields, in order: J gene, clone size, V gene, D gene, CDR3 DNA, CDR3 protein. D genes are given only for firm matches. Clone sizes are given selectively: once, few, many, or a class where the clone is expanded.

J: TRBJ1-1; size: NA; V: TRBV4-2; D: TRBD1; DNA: TGTGCCAGCAGCCAAGATCCGGACAGGGACGGGGTCTTT; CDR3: CASSQDPDRDGVF
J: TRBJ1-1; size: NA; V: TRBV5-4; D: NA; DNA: TGTGCCAGCAGCTTGGCGGCCCGGGCTGAAGCTTTCTTT; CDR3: CASSLAARAEAFF
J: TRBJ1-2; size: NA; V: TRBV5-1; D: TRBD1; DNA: TGCGCCAGCACCGGGACAGGTTATTCTAACTATGGCTACACCTTC; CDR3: CASTGTGYSNYGYTF
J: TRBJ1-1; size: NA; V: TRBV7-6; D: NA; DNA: TGTGCCAGCAGCTTACAGGTGGGTGCCGGACTCCGGCCCACTGAAGCTTTCTTT; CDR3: CASSLQVGAGLRPTEAFF
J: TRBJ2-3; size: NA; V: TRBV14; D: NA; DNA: TGTGCCAGCAGCCAAGGGGGAGCTATCCCCACAGATACGCAGTATTTT; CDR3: CASSQGGAIPTDTQYF
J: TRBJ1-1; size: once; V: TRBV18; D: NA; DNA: TGTGCCAGCTCACCACGGGGGGACACTGAAGCTTTCTTT; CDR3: CASSPRGDTEAFF
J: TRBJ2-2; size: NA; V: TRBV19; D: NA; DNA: TGTGCCACCAGGAGGGACGGGGAGCTGTTTTTT; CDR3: CATRRDGELFF
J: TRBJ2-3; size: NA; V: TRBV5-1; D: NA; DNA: TGCGCCAGCAGCTTGGTGAGGATTAGCGCAGATACGCAGTATTTT; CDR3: CASSLVRISADTQYF
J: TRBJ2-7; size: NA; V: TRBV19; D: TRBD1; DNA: TGTGCCGCCGGAAGACAGGGGCTCAACGAGCAGTACTTC; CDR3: CAAGRQGLNEQYF
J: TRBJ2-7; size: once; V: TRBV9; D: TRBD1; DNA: TGTGCCAGCAGCGTCTTAGACAGGGAAGACGAGCAGTACTTC; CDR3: CASSVLDREDEQYF
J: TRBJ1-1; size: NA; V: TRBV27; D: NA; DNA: TGTGCCAGCAGGCTGGACAGTCCGAACACTGAAGCTTTCTTT; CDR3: CASRLDSPNTEAFF
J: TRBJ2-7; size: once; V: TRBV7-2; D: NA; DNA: TGTGCCAGCAGCTTAAATAGCGTTACCTACGAGCAGTACTTC; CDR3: CASSLNSVTYEQYF
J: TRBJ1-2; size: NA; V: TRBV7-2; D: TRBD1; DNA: TGTGCCAGCAGCTCCTCTTCCGGGACAGGGAACTATGGCTACACCTTC; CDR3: CASSSSSGTGNYGYTF
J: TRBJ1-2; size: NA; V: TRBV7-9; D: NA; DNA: TGTGCCAGCAGCTTTGCGACGGGCTATGGCTACACCTTC; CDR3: CASSFATGYGYTF
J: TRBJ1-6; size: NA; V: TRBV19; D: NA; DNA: TGTGCCAGTAGTCCCCGGAGGGAACTGCGTTCACCCCTCCACTTT; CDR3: CASSPRRELRSPLHF
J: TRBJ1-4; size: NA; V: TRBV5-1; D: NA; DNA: TGCGCCAGCAGCTTAGGACACACCGCTGAAAAACTGTTTTTT; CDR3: CASSLGHTAEKLFF
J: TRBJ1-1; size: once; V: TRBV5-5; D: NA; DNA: TGTGCCAGCAGCTTCGCCCGAGGGAACACTGAAGCTTTCTTT; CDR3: CASSFARGNTEAFF
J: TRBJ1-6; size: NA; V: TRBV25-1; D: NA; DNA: TGTGCCAGCAGGGCGGGGGCTCGGGGATCACCCCTCCACTTT; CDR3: CASRAGARGSPLHF
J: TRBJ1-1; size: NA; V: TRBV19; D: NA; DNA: TGTGCCACCCCGGAGAAGAACACTGAAGCTTTCTTT; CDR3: CATPEKNTEAFF
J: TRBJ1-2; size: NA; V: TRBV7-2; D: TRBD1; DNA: TGTGCCAGCAGCTCCAACTCGGGACAGTCTAACTATGGCTACACCTTC; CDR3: CASSSNSGQSNYGYTF
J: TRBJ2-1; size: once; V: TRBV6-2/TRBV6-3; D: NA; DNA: TGTGCCAGCAGTTCAACCTTCGCTTTGGCTGAGCAGTTCTTC; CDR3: CASSSTFALAEQFF
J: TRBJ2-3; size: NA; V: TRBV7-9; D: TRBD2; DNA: TGTGCCAGCAGCCCCGAAGCAGGACTAGCGGGTCGCACAGATACGCAGTATTTT; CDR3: CASSPEAGLAGRTDTQYF
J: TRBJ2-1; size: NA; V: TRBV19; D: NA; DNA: TGTGCCAGTAGTAGAGGGGGAGTCCTAGTTAAGAAGTTCTTC; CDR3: CASSRGGVLVKKFF
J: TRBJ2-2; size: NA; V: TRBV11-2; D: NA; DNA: TGTGCCAGCAGCTTAGAACGGTCTCTCGGGGAGCTGTTTTTT; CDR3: CASSLERSLGELFF
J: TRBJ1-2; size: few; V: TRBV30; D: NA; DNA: TGTGCCTGGAGTAAGGGGGGGTCCGGCTACACCTTC; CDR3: CAWSKGGSGYTF
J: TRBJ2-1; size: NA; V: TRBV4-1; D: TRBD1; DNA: TGCGCCAGCAGCCAAACCGGGGACAGGGGCAATGAGCAGTTCTTC; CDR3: CASSQTGDRGNEQFF
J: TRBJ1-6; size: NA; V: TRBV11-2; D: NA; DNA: TGTGCCAGCAGCTCGGACTGGAATAATTCACCCCTCCACTTT; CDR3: CASSSDWNNSPLHF
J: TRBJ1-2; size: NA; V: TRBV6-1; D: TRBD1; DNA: TGTGCCAGCACCTTGGACAGGGGAGATGGCTACACCTTC; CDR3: CASTLDRGDGYTF
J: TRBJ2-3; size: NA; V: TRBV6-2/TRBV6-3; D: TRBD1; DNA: TGTGCCAGCAGTTACTCAAGGGGGCCCCGGGGAGATACGCAGTATTTT; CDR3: CASSYSRGPRGDTQYF
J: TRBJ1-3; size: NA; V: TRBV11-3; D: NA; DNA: TGTGCCAGCAGCTTGGGAGACAACACCATATATTTT; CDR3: CASSLGDNTIYF
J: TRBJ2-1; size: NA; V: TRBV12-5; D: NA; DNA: TGTGCTAGTGGTCCGGGGACTTTCGAGCAGTTCTTC; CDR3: CASGPGTFEQFF
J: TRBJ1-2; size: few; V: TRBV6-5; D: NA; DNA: TGTGCCAGCAGTCGAGACAGGCTAATGGGGGGCTACACCTTC; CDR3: CASSRDRLMGGYTF
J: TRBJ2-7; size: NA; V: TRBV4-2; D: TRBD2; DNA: TGTGCCAGCAGCCAAGACAGCGGGGGATCCTACGAGCAGTACTTC; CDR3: CASSQDSGGSYEQYF
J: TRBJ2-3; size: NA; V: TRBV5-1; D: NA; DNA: TGCGCCAGCAGCTTGGACGCGGGGGCGAGCACAGATACGCAGTATTTT; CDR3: CASSLDAGASTDTQYF
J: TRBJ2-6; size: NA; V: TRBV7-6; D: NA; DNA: TGTGCCAGCAGCTCCAGGGGGGTAGGGACTGGGGCCAACGTCCTGACTTTC; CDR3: CASSSRGVGTGANVLTF
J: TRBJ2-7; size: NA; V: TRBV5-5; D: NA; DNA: TGTGCCAGCAGCTTGTTGTTTGCAGGGCTCAACGAGCAGTACTTC; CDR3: CASSLLFAGLNEQYF
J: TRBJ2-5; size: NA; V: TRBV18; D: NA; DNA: TGTGCCAGCTCACGTCCTAGTGTCTCCCAAGAGACCCAGTACTTC; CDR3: CASSRPSVSQETQYF
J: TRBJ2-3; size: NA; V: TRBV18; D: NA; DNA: TGTGCCAGCTCAACCTACTTGGTCGATACGCAGTATTTT; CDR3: CASSTYLVDTQYF
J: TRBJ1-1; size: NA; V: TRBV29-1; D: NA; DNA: TGCAGCGTTGCGAGAGAGCTCATGAACACTGAAGCTTTCTTT; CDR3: CSVARELMNTEAFF
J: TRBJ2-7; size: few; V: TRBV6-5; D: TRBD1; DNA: TGTGCCAGCAGTCAAAGGGGGCGCTTTAGCGAGCAGTACTTC; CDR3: CASSQRGRFSEQYF
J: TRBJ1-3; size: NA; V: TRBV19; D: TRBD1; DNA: TGTGCCAGTAGTTCGCAGGGGGCCGCGGGAAACACCATATATTTT; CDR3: CASSSQGAAGNTIYF
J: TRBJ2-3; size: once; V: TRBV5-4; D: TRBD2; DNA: TGTGCCAGCAGCTTGGCGACTAGCGGCCCAGATACGCAGTATTTT; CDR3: CASSLATSGPDTQYF
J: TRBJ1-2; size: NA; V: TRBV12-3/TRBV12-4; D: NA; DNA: TGTGCCAGCAGTTCCCTAGCTAACTATGGCTACACCTTC; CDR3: CASSSLANYGYTF
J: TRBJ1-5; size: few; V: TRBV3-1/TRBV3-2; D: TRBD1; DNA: TGTGCCAGCAGCCCCACGACAGGGGCTAATCAGCCCCAGCATTTT; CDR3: CASSPTTGANQPQHF
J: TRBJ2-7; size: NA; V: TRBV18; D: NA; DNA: TGTGCCAGCTCTCGTGTCGCCTCGGGCGAGCAGTACTTC; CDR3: CASSRVASGEQYF
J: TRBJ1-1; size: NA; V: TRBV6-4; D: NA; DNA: TGTGCCAGCAGTCCTCAGGGTAACACTGAAGCTTTCTTT; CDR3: CASSPQGNTEAFF
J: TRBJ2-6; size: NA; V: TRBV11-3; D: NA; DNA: TGTGCCAGCAGCCGCCGGGGTATAGGGGCCAACGTCCTGACTTTC; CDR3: CASSRRGIGANVLTF
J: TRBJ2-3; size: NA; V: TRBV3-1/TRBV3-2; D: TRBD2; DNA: TGTGCCAGCAGCCAAGACTTAGCGGGGGCTCGGGATACGCAGTATTTT; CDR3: CASSQDLAGARDTQYF
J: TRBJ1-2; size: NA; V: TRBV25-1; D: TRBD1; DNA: TGTGCCAGCAGTGCGGAACCCGACAGGGAAGGGATCTATGGCTACACCTTC; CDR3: CASSAEPDREGIYGYTF
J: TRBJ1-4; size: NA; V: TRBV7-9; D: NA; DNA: TGTGCCAGCAGCTTACGGACGGGGGGAAATGAAAAACTGTTTTTT; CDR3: CASSLRTGGNEKLFF
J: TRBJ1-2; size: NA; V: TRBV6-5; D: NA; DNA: TGTGCCATAGGTCTTATCGCGGGCTATGGCTACACCTTC; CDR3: CAIGLIAGYGYTF
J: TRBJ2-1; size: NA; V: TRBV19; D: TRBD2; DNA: TGTGCCAGTACCCTGACTAGCGGGGGATACAATGAGCAGTTCTTC; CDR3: CASTLTSGGYNEQFF